The TCR beta chain described here comes from a study of shared clonotypes between healthy human individuals. Trimming shortened V by 5 bases and J by 2 bases, and 4 bases separated the two germline ends. CDR3 length equals 11 residues. The germline gives CDR1 SEHNR, CDR2 FQNEAQ (reference sequence). Assay: immunoSEQ multiplex PCR; the TCRdb copy retains only in-frame clones and omits some. The sample comprises 800,000 or so clones, 90% to 97% of which are singletons, and less than 0.25% rests with the top ten. Study-wide results and limits: Relative to their counterparts shared across all four donors, non-shared clonotypes exhibited diminished generation probabilities. Investigators expected sequencing depth to affect clonotype sharing among donors.

Positively selected for CCR7, the CD45RO-negative cells used as naive CD8 cells excluded terminally differentiated effector memory CD45RA+ cells. As to this clone: Its antigen remains unidentified. Within the sample, other DNA sequences also encode this same CDR3.

This TCR came from a young man in good health. This sequence joins TRBV7-9 and TRBJ2-7, with D hard to call. Sequenced input: naive CD8+ T cells sorted from blood. The CDR3 sequence: CASSGPYEQYF. CDR3 nucleotide sequence: TGTGCCAGCAGCGGACCCTACGAGCAGTACTTC.